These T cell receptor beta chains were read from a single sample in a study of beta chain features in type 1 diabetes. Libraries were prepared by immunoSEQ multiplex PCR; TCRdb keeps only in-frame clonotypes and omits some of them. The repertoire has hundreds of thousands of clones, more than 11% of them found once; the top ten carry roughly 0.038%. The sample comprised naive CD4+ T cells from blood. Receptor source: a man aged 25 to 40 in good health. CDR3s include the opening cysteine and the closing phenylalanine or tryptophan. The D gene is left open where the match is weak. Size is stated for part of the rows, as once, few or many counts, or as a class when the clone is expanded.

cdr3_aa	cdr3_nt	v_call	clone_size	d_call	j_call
CSVITTGDDNQPQHF	TGCAGCGTGATAACCACAGGGGACGACAATCAGCCCCAGCATTTT	TRBV29-1	.	TRBD1	TRBJ1-5
CASSEAPGDRGKDTQYF	TGTGCCAGCAGTGAAGCGCCCGGGGACAGGGGGAAGGATACGCAGTATTTT	TRBV2	few	TRBD1	TRBJ2-3
CASSEEGTGKGNEQFF	TGTGCCAGCAGTGAAGAGGGGACAGGGAAAGGGAATGAGCAGTTCTTC	TRBV2	.	TRBD1	TRBJ2-1
CASSARHRGANVLTF	TGTGCCAGCAGTGCCCGTCACCGTGGGGCCAACGTCCTGACTTTC	TRBV6-1	once	.	TRBJ2-6
CASSSLTGGPTDTQYF	TGTGCCAGCAGTTCACTTACGGGGGGGCCCACAGATACGCAGTATTTT	TRBV6-5	few	TRBD2	TRBJ2-3
CASSTPTVQETQYF	TGTGCCAGCAGTACGCCGACAGTCCAAGAGACCCAGTACTTC	TRBV28	.	.	TRBJ2-5
CASGGSTDTQYF	TGTGCCAGTGGGGGCAGCACAGATACGCAGTATTTT	TRBV19	.	.	TRBJ2-3
CASSTGPFPTNEKLFF	TGTGCCAGCAGCACTGGACCGTTCCCAACTAATGAAAAACTGTTTTTT	TRBV9	.	.	TRBJ1-4
CAWSGSGGLYNEQFF	TGTGCCTGGAGTGGTTCTGGCGGGCTCTACAATGAGCAGTTCTTC	TRBV30	few	.	TRBJ2-1
CASSQEADSGNTIYF	TGCGCCAGCAGCCAAGAGGCGGATTCTGGAAACACCATATATTTT	TRBV4-3	.	.	TRBJ1-3
CASTEGGRVQLFF	TGTGCCAGCACCGAAGGGGGCAGGGTTCAACTGTTTTTT	TRBV25-1	few	TRBD1	TRBJ1-4
CATRGAGGQTQYF	TGTGCCACCCGGGGGGCGGGAGGACAGACCCAGTACTTC	TRBV10-3	few	TRBD2	TRBJ2-5
CSVLRGSTDTQYF	TGCAGTGTCTTGCGGGGGTCCACAGATACGCAGTATTTT	TRBV29-1	few	TRBD2	TRBJ2-3
CASSISRTVRTGELFF	TGTGCCAGTAGTATAAGTCGGACAGTAAGAACCGGGGAGCTGTTTTTT	TRBV19	few	.	TRBJ2-2
CASRLNTEAFF	TGTGCCAGCAGGTTGAACACTGAAGCTTTCTTT	TRBV2	.	.	TRBJ1-1
CASSLETRRPPLGKLFF	TGTGCCAGCAGCTTAGAAACCCGGCGACCGCCGTTAGGAAAACTGTTTTTT	TRBV11-2	few	.	TRBJ1-4
CASSQGGRGETQYF	TGTGCCAGCAGCCAAGGGGGCAGAGGGGAGACCCAGTACTTC	TRBV4-2	few	.	TRBJ2-5
CASSARQETQYF	TGCGCCAGCAGCGCCAGGCAAGAGACCCAGTACTTC	TRBV5-1	few	.	TRBJ2-5
CASSLQGTSPTYQETQYF	TGTGCCAGCAGCCTTCAAGGCACTAGCCCTACCTACCAAGAGACCCAGTACTTC	TRBV7-2	.	.	TRBJ2-5
CASSLLGGTEAFF	TGCGCCAGCAGTTTACTCGGGGGTACTGAAGCTTTCTTT	TRBV23-1	.	.	TRBJ1-1
CASSLRGAEAFF	TGTGCCAGCAGTTTAAGGGGAGCTGAAGCTTTCTTT	TRBV27	few	.	TRBJ1-1
CASSFPGGTGSYEQYF	TGTGCCAGCAGCTTCCCCGGGGGGACAGGATCCTACGAGCAGTACTTC	TRBV7-2	.	.	TRBJ2-7
CASSLAPGQETQYF	TGTGCCAGCAGCTTGGCGCCAGGACAAGAGACCCAGTACTTC	TRBV5-6	few	.	TRBJ2-5
CASRWDSYNSPLHF	TGTGCCAGCAGATGGGACAGCTATAATTCACCCCTCCACTTT	TRBV7-2	.	TRBD1	TRBJ1-6
CASSQVGGRDLWASNEQFF	TGTGCCAGCAGCCAAGTGGGTGGGAGGGACCTCTGGGCTTCCAATGAGCAGTTCTTC	TRBV4-2	.	TRBD2	TRBJ2-1
CASSAPGLAGVSEQFF	TGTGCCAGCAGCGCGCCGGGACTAGCGGGAGTTAGTGAGCAGTTCTTC	TRBV9	.	TRBD2	TRBJ2-1